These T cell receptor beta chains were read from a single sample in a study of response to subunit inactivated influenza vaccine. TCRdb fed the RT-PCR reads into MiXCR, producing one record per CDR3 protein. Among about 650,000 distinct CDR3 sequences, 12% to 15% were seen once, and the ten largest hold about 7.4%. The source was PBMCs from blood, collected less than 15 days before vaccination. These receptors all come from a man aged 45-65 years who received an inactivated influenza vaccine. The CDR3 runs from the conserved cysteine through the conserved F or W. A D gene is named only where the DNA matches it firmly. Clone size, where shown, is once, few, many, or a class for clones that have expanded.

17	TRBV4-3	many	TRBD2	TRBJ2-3	CASRPGALAGAADTQYF	TGCGCCAGCAGACCTGGGGCACTAGCGGGGGCCGCAGATACGCAGTATTTT
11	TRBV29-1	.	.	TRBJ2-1	CSVEGYRGLVF	TGCAGCGTTGAAGGATATCGGGGTTTAGTCTTC
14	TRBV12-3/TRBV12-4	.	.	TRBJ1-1	CASSSGLGNTEAFF	TGTGCCAGCAGTTCAGGGTTGGGGAACACTGAAGCTTTCTTT
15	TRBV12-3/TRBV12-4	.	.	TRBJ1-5	CASSREPPAMGPQHF	TGTGCCAGCAGCCGAGAACCTCCAGCCATGGGGCCCCAGCATTTT
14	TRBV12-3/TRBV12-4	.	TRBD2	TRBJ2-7	CASSFSGRALEQYF	TGTGCCAGCAGTTTTAGCGGGAGGGCCCTCGAGCAGTACTTC
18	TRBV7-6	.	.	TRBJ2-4	CASSLALEGRIAKNIQYF	TGTGCCAGCAGCTTAGCGTTAGAAGGGCGAATAGCCAAAAACATTCAGTACTTC
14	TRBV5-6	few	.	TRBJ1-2	CASSSVDRSQMYSF	TGTGCCAGCAGCTCCGTGGACAGATCCCAAATGTATTCCTTC
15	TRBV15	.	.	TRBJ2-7	CATSGGRGISYEQYF	TGTGCCACCAGCGGGGGCAGGGGCATCAGCTACGAGCAGTACTTC
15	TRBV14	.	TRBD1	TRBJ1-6	CASSPRTGGHSPLHF	TGTGCCAGCAGCCCGCGGACAGGGGGACATTCACCCCTCCACTTT
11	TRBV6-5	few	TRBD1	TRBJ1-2	CASTTGAGYTF	TGTGCCAGCACCACAGGGGCTGGCTACACCTTC
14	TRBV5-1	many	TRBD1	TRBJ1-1	CASSGPGQGAEAFF	TGCGCCAGCAGCGGACCGGGACAGGGAGCTGAAGCTTTCTTT
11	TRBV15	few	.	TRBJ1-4	CATRRNEKLFF	TGTGCCACTCGACGAAATGAAAAACTGTTTTTT
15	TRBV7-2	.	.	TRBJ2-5	CASSRRGPNLETQYF	TGTGCCAGCAGTCGCCGGGGGCCTAACCTGGAGACCCAGTACTTC
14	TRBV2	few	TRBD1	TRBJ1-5	CASSRTGNNQPQHF	TGTGCCAGCAGTCGGACAGGGAACAATCAGCCCCAGCATTTT
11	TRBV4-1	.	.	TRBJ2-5	CASSQGVTQYF	TGCGCCAGCAGCCAAGGGGTGACCCAGTACTTC
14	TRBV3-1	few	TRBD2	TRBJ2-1	CASSRGLPPNEQFF	TGTGCCAGCAGCCGGGGACTACCCCCCAATGAGCAGTTCTTC
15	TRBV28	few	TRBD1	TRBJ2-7	CASSATGGLLYEQYF	TGTGCCAGCAGTGCGACAGGGGGCCTCCTCTACGAGCAGTACTTC
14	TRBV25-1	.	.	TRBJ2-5	CASSTTGRSETQYF	TGTGCCAGCAGTACCACGGGACGTTCGGAGACCCAGTACTTC
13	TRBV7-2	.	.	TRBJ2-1	CASSLETTGRLFF	TGTGCCAGCAGCTTAGAAACGACAGGAAGGTTGTTCTTC
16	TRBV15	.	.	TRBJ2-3	CATSSFLLLATDTQYF	TGTGCCACCAGCTCGTTTTTACTTCTCGCCACAGATACGCAGTATTTT
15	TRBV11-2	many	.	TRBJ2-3	CASRNTSSYTDTQYF	TGTGCCAGCAGAAATACTAGCTCCTACACAGATACGCAGTATTTT
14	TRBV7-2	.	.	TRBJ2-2	CASTLRPRVGELFF	TGTGCCAGCACCCTACGCCCTCGGGTCGGGGAGCTGTTTTTT
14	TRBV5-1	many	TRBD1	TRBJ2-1	CASSLWTGDNEQFF	TGCGCCAGCAGCTTGTGGACAGGCGACAATGAGCAGTTCTTC
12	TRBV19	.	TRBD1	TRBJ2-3	CASKGASDTQYF	TGTGCCAGTAAGGGGGCTTCAGATACGCAGTATTTT
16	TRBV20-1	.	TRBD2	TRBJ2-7	CSARAGGPDPSYEQYF	TGCAGTGCTAGAGCGGGGGGGCCTGATCCCTCCTACGAGCAGTACTTC
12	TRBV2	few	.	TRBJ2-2	CASSAETGELFF	TGTGCCAGCAGTGCAGAAACCGGGGAGCTGTTTTTT
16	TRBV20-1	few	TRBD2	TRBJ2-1	CSARDPRDYLNNEQFF	TGCAGTGCTAGAGACCCCCGGGACTACCTAAACAATGAGCAGTTCTTC
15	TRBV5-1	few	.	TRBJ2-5	CASSLAGDLRETQYF	TGCGCCAGCAGCTTGGCGGGGGACCTCAGGGAGACCCAGTACTTC
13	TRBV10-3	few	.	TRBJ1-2	CAISPRKGYGYTF	TGTGCCATCAGTCCCAGGAAAGGCTATGGCTACACCTTC
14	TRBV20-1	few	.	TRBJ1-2	CSARDLLQIYGYTF	TGCAGTGCTAGAGATCTATTGCAGATCTATGGCTACACCTTC
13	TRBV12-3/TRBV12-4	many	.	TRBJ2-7	CASSPFRGYEQYF	TGTGCCAGCAGCCCATTCAGGGGTTACGAGCAGTACTTC